The 32 T cell receptor beta chains reported below all come from one sample, sequenced in a study of tissue T cells after allogeneic stem cell transplantation. Clones were read by immunoSEQ multiplex PCR, and TCRdb kept only the in-frame ones, dropping some. The sample contains some 10,000 clones, approximately 70% of which appear only once. Sample: tissue from the stomach, taken at autopsy. Receptors were obtained from a male donor older than 55 with lung cancer.

The V and J genes are TRBV7-8 and TRBJ2-7; 9 bases align to TRBD2. The CDR3 sequence is 15 residues long. Unmatched junction bases numbered 6, after V lost 3 bases and J lost 3 bases. Germline lookup yields CDR1 SGHVS and CDR2 FQNEAQ. The CDR3, as DNA: TGTGCCAGCAGCTTGCGGGAGGGCCTAATCTACGAGCAGTACTTC. This codes for CASSLREGLIYEQYF.

The rearrangement uses TRBV5-4 and TRBJ1-1, with no clear D. The CDR3 extends over 15 amino acids. Germline-derived CDR1 and CDR2 are SGHNT and YYREEE (reference sequence). Trimming pared 4 bases from V and 3 bases from J, leaving 16 bases between. CDR3 sequence: CASSGDLIPDTEAFF. As DNA, the CDR3 is TGTGCCAGCAGCGGGGATCTTATTCCCGACACTGAAGCTTTCTTT.

The V and J genes are TRBV3-1 (or the pseudogene TRBV3-2) and TRBJ1-2; 10 bases are shared with TRBD1. Germline loops: CDR1 LGHDT, CDR2 YNNKEL (reference sequence). The CDR3 runs 14 residues. With 4 bases clipped from V and 8 bases from J, the junction kept 7 bases outside the gene matches. The DNA of the CDR3 is TGTGCCAGCAGCCCGGGGACAGGGGATCGGGGCTACACCTTC. This encodes CASSPGTGDRGYTF.

The CDR3 sequence: CASSSRQKLFF. The CDR3, as DNA: TGTGCCAGCAGCTCCCGGCAAAAACTGTTTTTT. The chain carries TRBV7-2 and TRBJ1-4, with unresolved D. This CDR3 comprises 11 residues. Germline CDR1 reads SGHTA; CDR2 reads FQGNSA. Trimming stripped 4 bases from V and 9 bases from J, with 6 bases between. The entire variable domain, with the rest obtained from reference TRBV7-2 and TRBJ1-4, is as follows: GAGVSQSPSNKVTEKGKDVELRCDPISGHTALYWYRQSLGQGLEFLIYFQGNSAPDKSGLPSDRFSAERTGGSVSTLTIQRTQQEDSAVYLCASSSRQKLFFGSGTQLSVL.

V and J are TRBV7-3 and TRBJ2-2, with a tentative D call TRBD1 (5 bases). Germline CDR1 reads SGHTA; CDR2 reads FQGTGA. This CDR3 comprises 15 residues. V lost 2 bases to trimming and J lost 0 bases, with 7 bases between them. CDR3 nucleotides: TGTGCCAGCAGCTTATCAGGGACGAACACCGGGGAGCTGTTTTTT. It codes for CASSLSGTNTGELFF. Drawing the rest from reference TRBV7-3 and TRBJ2-2, the complete variable domain is GAGVSQTPSNKVTEKGKYVELRCDPISGHTALYWYRQSLGQGPEFLIYFQGTGAADDSGLPNDRFFAVRPEGSVSTLKIQRTERGDSAVYLCASSLSGTNTGELFFGEGSRLTVL.

The chain joins TRBV4-1 to TRBJ2-1, with TRBD2 matching 7 bases. Germline CDR1 is MGHRA and CDR2 is YSYEKL. CDR3 length: 16 residues. Trimming took 0 bases from V and 3 from J; bases not matched to a gene: 5. CDR3 in amino acids: CASSQDGASGYNEQFF. The CDR3 nucleotides are TGCGCCAGCAGCCAAGATGGGGCTAGCGGCTACAATGAGCAGTTCTTC.

J is TRBJ2-5 and V is TRBV7-9; D is ambiguous. Germline V gene lookup returns CDR1 SEHNR and CDR2 FQNEAQ (reference sequence). Deletions cut 7 bases from V and 3 bases from J, with 12 bases between. The CDR3 has 13 residues. CDR3 residues: CASIIPGKETQYF. For the CDR3, the DNA is TGTGCCAGCATCATTCCGGGCAAAGAGACCCAGTACTTC.

V gene TRBV6-2 or TRBV6-3 combines with J gene TRBJ2-5, with a possible D match to TRBD2 (6 bases). The CDR3 has 14 residues. V lost 6 bases to trimming and J lost 4 bases, with 15 bases between them. Per the germline V gene, CDR1 is MNHEY and CDR2 is SVGEGT. The CDR3: CASSISGRRETQYF. In DNA form, the CDR3 reads TGTGCCAGCAGCATCTCAGGGAGGAGAGAGACCCAGTACTTC.

The rearrangement links TRBV7-2 to TRBJ2-5, with TRBD2 as a possible D gene (5 bases). CDR1 SGHTA and CDR2 FQGNSA come from the germline V gene. CDR3 length: 14 residues. The V end lost 4 bases, the J end lost 2 bases, and 11 bases lay between the germline ends. In nucleotides, the CDR3 is TGTGCCAGCAGCTCGGACTTTCCTCAAGAGACCCAGTACTTC. Translation gives CASSSDFPQETQYF. Supplemented by reference TRBV7-2 and TRBJ2-5, the full variable domain reads GAGVSQSPSNKVTEKGKDVELRCDPISGHTALYWYRQSLGQGLEFLIYFQGNSAPDKSGLPSDRFSAERTGGSVSTLTIQRTQQEDSAVYLCASSSDFPQETQYFGPGTRLLVL.

The rearrangement links TRBV7-8 to TRBJ1-1; tentative D call: TRBD1 (5 bases). CDR1 is SGHVS and CDR2 is FQNEAQ in the germline V gene. Trimming stripped 0 bases from V and 0 bases from J, with 11 bases between. The CDR3 totals 16 residues. The CDR3 spells CASSLASRGLNTEAFF. The CDR3 bases are TGTGCCAGCAGCTTAGCCTCTCGGGGGTTGAACACTGAAGCTTTCTTT.

Relative to its sample, this clone is medium-sized. The chain has TRBV7-6 and TRBJ2-3; D uncertain. Germline values: CDR1 SGHVS, CDR2 FNYEAQ. Trimming left V 3 bases short and J 5 bases short, with 9 bases between. The CDR3 has 13 residues. CDR3 residues: CASSFTQGDTQYF. The CDR3 DNA follows: TGTGCCAGCAGCTTTACTCAAGGAGATACGCAGTATTTT.

This clone showed up just once. This sequence joins TRBV4-3 and TRBJ1-4; D possibly corresponds to TRBD1 (5 bases). The CDR3 has 16 residues. The germline V and J ends were trimmed by 1 base and 4 bases, with 13 bases remaining between them. The germline gives CDR1 LGHNA, CDR2 YSLEER. The CDR3 DNA reads TGCGCCAGCAGCCAAGTCGGAGGGGCTAATAATGAAAAACTGTTTTTT. Translation gives CASSQVGGANNEKLFF.

This chain connects TRBV7-9 to TRBJ1-5; 8 bases align to TRBD1. CDR1 and CDR2 from the germline V gene are SEHNR and FQNEAQ (reference sequence). The V segment lost 4 bases and the J segment 3 bases; nucleotides outside the gene matches: 2. The CDR3 sequence is 14 residues long. The CDR3 spells CASSSDRDNQPQHF. As DNA, the CDR3 is TGTGCCAGCAGCTCGGACAGGGACAATCAGCCCCAGCATTTT. Looking up the rest from reference TRBV7-9 and TRBJ1-5 gives the full variable domain: DTGVSQNPRHKITKRGQNVTFRCDPISEHNRLYWYRQTLGQGPEFLTYFQNEAQLEKSRLLSDRFSAERPKGSFSTLEIQRTEQGDSAMYLCASSSDRDNQPQHFGDGTRLSIL.

V usage is TRBV2 and J usage is TRBJ2-3, with 10 bases lining up with TRBD1. The CDR3 totals 16 residues. The germline CDR1 and CDR2 sequences are SNHLY and FYNNEI. The ends lost 6 bases at V and 2 bases at J; junction bases unmatched: 8. The DNA for the CDR3 is TGTGCCAGCAGACCCCGGACAGGGGGTAACACAGATACGCAGTATTTT. This translates into CASRPRTGGNTDTQYF.

The sample holds one count of this clone. The chain couples TRBV24-1 to TRBJ2-7; maybe TRBD2 (5 bases). The V and J ends lost 3 bases and 6 bases respectively, with 11 bases between them. Germline assignment: CDR1 KGHDR and CDR2 SFDVKD. The CDR3 covers 13 residues. The CDR3 nucleotides are TGTGCCACCAGTGATGGGCCCCGGGGCGAGCAGTACTTC. This translates into CATSDGPRGEQYF.

This clone turned up a few times. The chain uses TRBV6-6 and TRBJ2-2; 9 bases map to TRBD2. Unmatched junction bases numbered 8, after V lost 6 bases and J lost 3 bases. The germline V gene encodes CDR1 MNHNY and CDR2 SVGAGI (reference sequence). CDR3 length: 16 residues. CDR3 sequence reads: CASSPRLAGHTGELFF. The CDR3 bases are TGTGCCAGCAGCCCGAGGCTAGCGGGACACACCGGGGAGCTGTTTTTT.

This clone was picked up a small number of times. This chain uses TRBV29-1 with TRBJ2-1, with D possibly being TRBD1 or TRBD2 (7 bases each). CDR1 SQVTM and CDR2 ANQGSEA come from the germline V gene. The CDR3 loop spans 14 amino acids. V was trimmed by 3 bases and J by 8 bases, leaving 17 bases between them. In DNA, the CDR3 is TGCAGCGTTGATCAGGGGGAGGGTGTACATGAGCAGTTCTTC. Residues: CSVDQGEGVHEQFF.

This rearrangement joins TRBV21-1 to TRBJ2-2. TRBV21-1 is a documented pseudogene. The CDR3 spans 16 residues. The CDR3: CASSKFSRSNTGELFF. DNA of the CDR3: TGTGCCAGCAGCAAGTTCTCCCGATCGAACACCGGGGAGCTGTTTTTT.

V gene TRBV9 combines with J gene TRBJ2-3; 7 nucleotides align to TRBD2. CDR1 is SGDLS, CDR2 YYNGEE, per germline. The CDR3 sequence is 17 residues long. After removal of 4 bases from V and 2 bases from J, the junction contained 13 bases not matched to a gene. CDR3 in amino acids: CASSPHFGGKNTDTQYF. For the CDR3, the DNA is TGTGCCAGCAGCCCCCACTTCGGGGGGAAAAACACAGATACGCAGTATTTT.

This clone was recorded only once. The V and J genes are TRBV28 and TRBJ1-2; D call uncertain. The CDR3 runs 14 residues. V gave up 2 bases and J gave up 4 bases, with 11 bases separating them. Germline CDR1 reads MDHEN; CDR2 reads SYDVKM. Here the CDR3 DNA reads TGTGCCAGCAGTTTAGGGAACCGGGGCTATGGCTACACCTTC. Protein sequence: CASSLGNRGYGYTF.

This rearrangement joins TRBV7-2 to TRBJ2-7; D may correspond to TRBD1 or TRBD2 (6 bases each). The CDR3 totals 14 residues. Germline CDR1 reads SGHTA; CDR2 reads FQGNSA. Trimming left V 0 bases short and J 3 bases short, with 9 bases between. For the CDR3, the DNA is TGTGCCAGCAGCTTAGCGCGGGACAACTACGAGCAGTACTTC. As protein: CASSLARDNYEQYF.

The chain combines TRBV28 with TRBJ1-2; D may be TRBD1 (5 bases). Germline loops: CDR1 MDHEN, CDR2 SYDVKM. This CDR3 has 13 amino acids. Trimming left V 6 bases short and J 2 bases short, with 10 bases between. CDR3 loop: CASSSDRNYGYTF. CDR3 bases: TGTGCCAGCAGCTCCGACAGAAACTATGGCTACACCTTC.

The chain is built from TRBV5-4 and TRBJ1-2, with 9 bases that match TRBD1. The CDR3 length is 15 residues. Germline CDR1 is SGHNT and CDR2 is YYREEE (reference sequence). J gave up 2 bases and V 2 bases, and 4 bases lay outside the gene matches. CDR3 in DNA: TGTGCCAGCAGCTTCCCACAGGGGGCAAACTATGGCTACACCTTC. The encoded protein is CASSFPQGANYGYTF.

The chain uses TRBV27 and TRBJ2-3; D might be TRBD2 (7 bases). Germline V gene lookup returns CDR1 MNHEY and CDR2 SMNVEV (reference sequence). V was trimmed by 6 bases and J by 0 bases, leaving 19 bases between them. This CDR3 has 17 amino acids. The DNA of the CDR3 is TGTGCCAGCAGCCCGTTCCTCGGGGGGCCAAGCACAGATACGCAGTATTTT. It specifies CASSPFLGGPSTDTQYF.

V is TRBV10-3 and J is TRBJ2-1, with D uncertain. Trimming removed 5 bases at V and 9 bases at J, with 11 bases between. The germline CDR1 and CDR2 sequences are ENHRY and SYGVKD. The length of the CDR3 is 12 residues. CDR3 sequence reads: CAISNSRPEQFF. As DNA, the CDR3 is TGTGCCATCAGTAATTCTCGGCCTGAGCAGTTCTTC.

DNA of the CDR3: TGTGCCAGCAGCGACGGGACAGGGGATAAAGAGCAGTACTTC. This encodes CASSDGTGDKEQYF. The chain joins TRBV9 to TRBJ2-7, with TRBD1 matching 10 bases. The CDR3 covers 14 residues. Germline CDR1 SGDLS, CDR2 YYNGEE. Trimming at V came to 3 bases and at J to 7 bases, leaving 7 bases not matched to a gene. Drawing the rest from reference TRBV9 and TRBJ2-7, the complete variable domain is DSGVTQTPKHLITATGQRVTLRCSPRSGDLSVYWYQQSLDQGLQFLIQYYNGEERAKGNILERFSAQQFPDLHSELNLSSLELGDSALYFCASSDGTGDKEQYFGPGTRLTVT.

The chain employs TRBV18 and TRBJ1-1, with D perhaps matching TRBD1 (5 bases). Trimming took 6 bases from V and 1 from J, leaving 12 bases between them. The CDR3 consists of 14 residues. Germline V gene data show CDR1 as KGHSH and CDR2 as LQKENI. The CDR3: CASSPKTGNTEAFF. The CDR3 DNA follows: TGTGCCAGCTCCCCGAAAACAGGGAACACTGAAGCTTTCTTT.

The J gene is TRBJ2-3, the V gene TRBV20-1; 9 bases match TRBD1. The germline V gene encodes CDR1 DFQATT and CDR2 SNEGSKA (reference sequence). The CDR3 contains 15 residues. The trim removed 3 bases at V and 2 bases at J, leaving 6 bases unmatched. CDR3 residues: CSASVTGGFTDTQYF. In DNA, the CDR3 is TGCAGTGCTAGTGTGACAGGGGGGTTCACAGATACGCAGTATTTT.

This clone is medium-sized by share. The V call is TRBV7-9, the J call TRBJ2-3, with D unclear. The CDR3 extends over 13 amino acids. Deletions cut 2 bases from V and 4 bases from J, with 7 bases between. Germline CDR1 reads SEHNR; CDR2 reads FQNEAQ (reference sequence). The CDR3 DNA follows: TGTGCCAGCAGCTTAACTGATGCAGATACGCAGTATTTT. It translates to CASSLTDADTQYF.

The chain joins TRBV28 to TRBJ2-3; the match to TRBD1 covers 9 bases. J lost 7 bases, V lost 6 bases, and 11 bases had no gene match. The CDR3 length is 15 residues. Germline loops: CDR1 MDHEN, CDR2 SYDVKM. CDR3 sequence reads: CASSPRDRVLYTQYF. As DNA, the CDR3 is TGTGCCAGCAGCCCCCGGGACAGGGTCCTTTATACGCAGTATTTT.

By share, this clone counts as medium-sized. The chain links TRBV10-3 to TRBJ2-7; either TRBD1 or TRBD2 may supply D (5 bases each). Trimming shortened V by 11 bases and J by 3 bases, and 14 bases separated the two germline ends. The CDR3 consists of 12 residues. CDR1 is ENHRY, CDR2 SYGVKD, per germline. The chain's CDR3 is CAAAGANYEQYF. In DNA, the CDR3 is TGTGCCGCCGCCGGGGCTAACTACGAGCAGTACTTC.

The chain combines TRBV2 with TRBJ2-7, with D hard to call. This CDR3 region has 11 residues. Deletions cut 4 bases from V and 0 bases from J, with 1 base between. Germline CDR1 is SNHLY and CDR2 is FYNNEI. The CDR3 here is CASSGSYEQYF. The CDR3 region has the DNA TGTGCCAGCAGTGGCTCCTACGAGCAGTACTTC.